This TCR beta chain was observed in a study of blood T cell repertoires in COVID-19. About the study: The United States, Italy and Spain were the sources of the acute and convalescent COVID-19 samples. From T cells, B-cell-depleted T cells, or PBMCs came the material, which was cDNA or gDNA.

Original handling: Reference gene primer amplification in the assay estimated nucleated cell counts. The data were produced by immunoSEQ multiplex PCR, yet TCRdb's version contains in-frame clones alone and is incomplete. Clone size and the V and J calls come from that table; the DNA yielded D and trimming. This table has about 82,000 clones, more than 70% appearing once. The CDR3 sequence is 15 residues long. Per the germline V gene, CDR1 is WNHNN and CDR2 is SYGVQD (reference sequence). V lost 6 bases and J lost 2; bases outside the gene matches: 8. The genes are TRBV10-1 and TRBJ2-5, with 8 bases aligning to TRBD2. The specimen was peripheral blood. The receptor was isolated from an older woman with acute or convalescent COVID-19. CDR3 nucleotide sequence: TGCGCCAGCAGCCCCTCCCCGGGAGGGCAAGAGACCCAGTACTTC. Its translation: CASSPSPGGQETQYF.